This T cell receptor beta chain was captured by sequencing in a study of blood T cell repertoires in COVID-19. Unmatched junction bases numbered 1, after V lost 2 bases and J lost 2 bases. Germline lookup yields CDR1 SGDLS and CDR2 YYNGEE. The CDR3 totals 14 residues. Original handling: Estimation of nucleated cell counts relied on the amplification of reference gene primers. Repertoires were generated with immunoSEQ multiplex PCR, while TCRdb's copy carries only in-frame clones and drops some. That table furnishes V, J and clone size, whereas the DNA furnished D and trimming. This sample has about 43,000 clones, with about 90% found just once.

The chain joins TRBV9 to TRBJ2-7; the match to TRBD1 covers 10 bases. The sequenced sample was peripheral blood. The sequence derives from a woman aged 80 or over with active COVID-19. In nucleotides, the CDR3 is TGTGCCAGCAGCGTCGGGACAGGGGCCTACGAGCAGTACTTC. Its protein is CASSVGTGAYEQYF.